This T cell receptor (beta chain) was identified in a study of T cell responses to AZD1222 COVID-19 vaccine. The germline CDR1 and CDR2 sequences are MNHNS and SASEGT. Trimming pared 3 bases from V and 2 bases from J, leaving 7 bases between. The CDR3 is 13 residues long. Measured with immunoSEQ multiplex PCR; TCRdb has only the in-frame clones, and not every one. The table records approximately 140,000 clones, 82% of them present only once. V and J are TRBV6-1 and TRBJ1-2, with D maybe TRBD1 (5 bases). The TCR originated in an adult in good health. The sample was peripheral blood, taken on day 0 of MenACWY control vaccination. The CDR3 coding sequence is TGTGCCAGCAGTGAGACAGCAAACTATGGCTACACCTTC. Translation: CASSETANYGYTF.